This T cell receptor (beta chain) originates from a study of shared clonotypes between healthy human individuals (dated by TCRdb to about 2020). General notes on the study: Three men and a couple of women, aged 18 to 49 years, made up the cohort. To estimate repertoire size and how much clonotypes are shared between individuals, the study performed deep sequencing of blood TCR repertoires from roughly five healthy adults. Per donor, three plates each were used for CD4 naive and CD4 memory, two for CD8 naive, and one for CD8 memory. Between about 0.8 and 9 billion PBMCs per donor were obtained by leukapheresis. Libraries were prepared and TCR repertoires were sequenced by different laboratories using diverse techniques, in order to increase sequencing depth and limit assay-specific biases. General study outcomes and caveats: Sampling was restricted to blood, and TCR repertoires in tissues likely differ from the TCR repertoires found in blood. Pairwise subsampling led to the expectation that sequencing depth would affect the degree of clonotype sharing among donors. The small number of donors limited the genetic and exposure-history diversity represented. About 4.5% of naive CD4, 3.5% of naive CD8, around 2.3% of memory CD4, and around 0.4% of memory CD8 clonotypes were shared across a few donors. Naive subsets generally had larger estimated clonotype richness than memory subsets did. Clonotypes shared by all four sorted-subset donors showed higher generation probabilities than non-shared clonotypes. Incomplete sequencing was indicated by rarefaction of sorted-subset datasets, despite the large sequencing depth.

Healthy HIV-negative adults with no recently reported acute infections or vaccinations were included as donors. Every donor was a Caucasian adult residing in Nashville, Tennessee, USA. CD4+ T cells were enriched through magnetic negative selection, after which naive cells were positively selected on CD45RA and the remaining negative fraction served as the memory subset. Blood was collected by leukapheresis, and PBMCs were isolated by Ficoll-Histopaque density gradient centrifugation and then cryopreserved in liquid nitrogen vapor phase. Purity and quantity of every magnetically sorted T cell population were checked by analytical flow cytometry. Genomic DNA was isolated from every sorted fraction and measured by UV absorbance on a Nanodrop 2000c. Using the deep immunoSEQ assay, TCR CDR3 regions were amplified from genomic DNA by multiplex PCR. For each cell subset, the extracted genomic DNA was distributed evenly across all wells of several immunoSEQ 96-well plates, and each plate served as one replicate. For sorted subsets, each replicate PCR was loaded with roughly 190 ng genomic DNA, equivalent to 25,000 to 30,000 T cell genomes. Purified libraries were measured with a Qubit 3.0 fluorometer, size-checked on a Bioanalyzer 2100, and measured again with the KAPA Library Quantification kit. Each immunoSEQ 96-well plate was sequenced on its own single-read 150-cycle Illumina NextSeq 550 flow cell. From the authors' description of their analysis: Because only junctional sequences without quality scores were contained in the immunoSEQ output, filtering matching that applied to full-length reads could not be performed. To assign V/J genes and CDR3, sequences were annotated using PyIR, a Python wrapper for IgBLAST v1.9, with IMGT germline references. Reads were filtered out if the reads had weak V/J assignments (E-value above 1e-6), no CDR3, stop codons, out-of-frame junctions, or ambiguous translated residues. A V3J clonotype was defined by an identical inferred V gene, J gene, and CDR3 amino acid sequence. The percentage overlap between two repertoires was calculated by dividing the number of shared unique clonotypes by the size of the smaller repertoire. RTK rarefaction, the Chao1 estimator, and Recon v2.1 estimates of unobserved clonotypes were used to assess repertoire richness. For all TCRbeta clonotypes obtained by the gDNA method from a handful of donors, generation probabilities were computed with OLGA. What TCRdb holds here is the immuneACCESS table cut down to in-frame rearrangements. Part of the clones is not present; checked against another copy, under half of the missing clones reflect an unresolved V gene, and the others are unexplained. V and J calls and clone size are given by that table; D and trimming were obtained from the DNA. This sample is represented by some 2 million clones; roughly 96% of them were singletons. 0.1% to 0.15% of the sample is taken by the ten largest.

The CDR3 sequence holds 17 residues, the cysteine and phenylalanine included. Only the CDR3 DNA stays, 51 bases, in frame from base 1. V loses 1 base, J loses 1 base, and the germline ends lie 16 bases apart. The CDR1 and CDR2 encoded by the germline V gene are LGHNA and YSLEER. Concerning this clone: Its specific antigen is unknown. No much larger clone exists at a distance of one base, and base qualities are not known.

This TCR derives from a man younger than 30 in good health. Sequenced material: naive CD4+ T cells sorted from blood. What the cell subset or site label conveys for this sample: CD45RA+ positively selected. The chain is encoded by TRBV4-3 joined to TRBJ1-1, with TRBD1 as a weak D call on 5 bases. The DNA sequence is TGCGCCAGCAGCCAAGCTTCTACAGGTAGTCGGAACACTGAAGCTTTCTTT. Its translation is CASSQASTGSRNTEAFF.